This entry concerns a single TCR beta chain. What it recognizes is unknown. An overnight rest at 37°C with about 200 IU/ml IL-2 preceded regulatory T cell sorting from thawed PBMCs. Trimming left V 0 bases short and J 0 bases short, with 9 bases between. Germline V gene sequence: CDR1 LNHNV, CDR2 YYDKDF (reference sequence). CDR3 length: 17 residues. Clones were read by immunoSEQ multiplex PCR, and TCRdb kept only the in-frame ones, dropping some. The profile covers under 50,000 clones, with about 89% appearing a single time and around 0.7% taken by the ten largest. The data belong to a study of Tregs in tolerant kidney transplant recipients. Findings and caveats of the study: Few patients were studied, so findings need validation in larger groups.

Sequencing input: Tregs from blood. The V call is TRBV15, the J call TRBJ1-6; D not resolved. The sequence derives from a human donor in good health. The CDR3: CATSRDLKSSYNSPLHF. The CDR3, as DNA: TGTGCCACCAGCAGAGATCTCAAAAGCTCCTATAATTCACCCCTCCACTTT.